The 24 T cell receptor beta chains below all came from one sample that was sequenced in a study of CXCR3 chemokines and chemotherapy response in bladder cancer. TCRdb re-called the PCR reads with MiXCR, one entry per CDR3 protein. Of some 3,500 distinct CDR3 sequences in the sample, more than 25% were seen once. The specimen was collected from a patient whose treatment included neoadjuvant chemotherapy. The receptors come from a human donor with bladder cancer that did not respond to neoadjuvant chemotherapy.

Comment on this clonotype: Because the CDR3's place on the DNA is in doubt, the DNA is left out and the CDR3 is given as listed by TCRdb. The V gene is TRBV10-3, the J gene TRBJ1-1; no check of the table's D call, TRBD1, against the DNA was made. Germline V gives CDR1 ENHRY, CDR2 SYGVKD. The CDR3 adds up to 24 amino acids, both ends counted. The CDR3 loop is CAIGDTSYNEQFFGPGQPNTEAFF.

This clonotype occurred many times. The V call is TRBV20-1, the J call TRBJ1-1; TRBD1 matches 8 bases. Per the germline V gene, CDR1 is DFQATT and CDR2 is SNEGSKA (reference sequence). This CDR3 spans 12 amino acids. Trimming cost V 4 bases and J 4 bases; bases outside gene matches: 2. CDR3 nucleotide sequence: TGCAGTGCTATGGACAGGGTCACTGAAGCTTTCTTT. Its translation: CSAMDRVTEAFF.

Worth noting for this clonotype: It is likely a read error: a sequence one base away is far more abundant. This chain uses TRBV6-7 with TRBJ2-2; D possibly matches TRBD1 or TRBD2 (6 bases each). TRBV6-7 is identified as an open reading frame with a role that is uncertain. Deletions cut 6 bases from V and 1 base from J, with 12 bases between. This CDR3 contains 15 residues. CDR3: CASSLGGMNTGELFF. In nucleotides, the CDR3 is TGTGCCAGCAGCTTAGGGGGGATGAACACCGGGGAGCTGTTTTTT.

This clonotype showed up just a few times. This chain connects TRBV6-6 to TRBJ1-2; D perhaps matches TRBD1 (6 bases). V lost 2 bases to trimming and J lost 8 bases, with 21 bases between them. This CDR3 is 16 amino acids long. Germline V gene sequence: CDR1 MNHNY, CDR2 SVGAGI (reference sequence). The CDR3 loop is CASSYPTAGGAGGYTF. The CDR3 DNA follows: TGTGCCAGCAGTTACCCGACCGCGGGGGGGGCCGGGGGCTACACCTTC.

The chain recombines TRBV6-6 with TRBJ2-7, with 11 bases that match TRBD2. The junction had 14 bases not matched to a gene; V was cut back by 2 bases and J by 5 bases. Germline V gene data show CDR1 as MNHNY and CDR2 as SVGAGI (reference sequence). The CDR3 has 18 amino acids. The CDR3, as DNA: TGTGCCAGCAGTTACGGGGGTAATAGCGGGGGGGCTGGGAACGAGCAGTACTTC. Protein product: CASSYGGNSGGAGNEQYF.

This clonotype is labeled medium-sized. This chain links TRBV29-1 with TRBJ1-1, with TRBD1 matching 8 bases. V lost 4 bases and J lost 4; bases outside the gene matches: 8. CDR3 length equals 14 residues. Germline V CDR1 and CDR2: SQVTM, ANQGSEA. The DNA for the CDR3 is TGCAGCGTTGTCAATCCAGGGGGCTTCACTGAAGCTTTCTTT. It yields the protein CSVVNPGGFTEAFF.

The rearrangement joins TRBV6-2 or TRBV6-3 to TRBJ2-3, with D tentatively TRBD2 (7 bases). The CDR3 runs to 15 residues. Per the germline V gene, CDR1 is MNHEY and CDR2 is SVGEGT. The V and J ends lost 5 bases and 2 bases respectively, with 14 bases between them. The CDR3 here is CASSRGGAFTDTQYF. In DNA form, the CDR3 reads TGTGCCAGCAGTAGGGGGGGGGCCTTCACAGATACGCAGTATTTT.

In this sample, this clonotype is medium-sized. The J gene is TRBJ1-1, the V gene TRBV6-6; D possibly corresponds to TRBD1 (5 bases). V lost 4 bases to trimming and J lost 4 bases, with 13 bases between them. Germline CDR1 reads MNHNY; CDR2 reads SVGAGI (reference sequence). This CDR3 region has 14 residues. The CDR3 DNA reads as TGTGCCAGCAGTTCAGAGGAGAGGGGCACTGAAGCTTTCTTT. Its translation is CASSSEERGTEAFF.

This clonotype appeared many times. The chain joins TRBV7-9 to TRBJ2-3; D unresolved. The CDR3 is 12 residues long. The V end lost 8 bases, the J end lost 5 bases, and 11 bases lay between the germline ends. Germline CDR1 is SEHNR and CDR2 is FQNEAQ (reference sequence). CDR3 bases: TGTGCCAGCTCCGGTCAAGTAGATACGCAGTATTTT. This encodes CASSGQVDTQYF.

By frequency in the sample, this clonotype is medium-sized. The chain employs TRBV6-6 and TRBJ1-2, with 8 bases aligning to TRBD1. Germline CDR1 is MNHNY and CDR2 is SVGAGI (reference sequence). V gave up 7 bases and J gave up 3 bases; unmatched junction bases: 10. The CDR3 has 15 residues. In DNA form, the CDR3 reads TGTGCCAGCACCGATCGGACAGGGAAGGACTATGGCTACACCTTC. It encodes CASTDRTGKDYGYTF.

This clonotype showed up just a few times. J is TRBJ1-6 and V is TRBV11-2; 9 bases align to TRBD1. The CDR3 loop spans 15 amino acids. Per germline, CDR1 SGHAT and CDR2 FQNNGV. V gave up 5 bases and J gave up 9 bases; unmatched junction bases: 8. CDR3 sequence (DNA): TGTGCCAGCAGCCCAGAACAGGGGGCGAGTTCACCCCTCCACTTT. Its protein is CASSPEQGASSPLHF.

This clonotype is labeled as medium-sized. This rearrangement joins TRBV29-1 to TRBJ1-2; TRBD1 agrees at 8 bases. J gave up 4 bases and V 5 bases, and 0 bases lay outside the gene matches. The germline gives CDR1 SQVTM, CDR2 ANQGSEA. The CDR3 covers 11 residues. The CDR3 region is CSVTGGYGYTF. The CDR3, as DNA: TGCAGCGTTACAGGGGGCTATGGCTACACCTTC.

The sample holds one count of this clonotype. The likely explanation is a read error, given a far larger clone one base away. The rearrangement uses TRBV7-2 and TRBJ2-1; no reliable D call. Trimming shortened V by 1 base and J by 10 bases, and 8 bases separated the two germline ends. The CDR3 covers 12 residues. CDR1 and CDR2 (germline): SGHTA, FQGNSA. CDR3 in amino acids: CASSLVTGEQFF. In DNA, the CDR3 is TGTGCCAGCAGCTTAGTGACGGGCGAGCAGTTCTTC.

By sample fraction, this clonotype is large. The chain uses TRBV6-1 and TRBJ1-5; possibly TRBD1 for D (6 bases). This CDR3 comprises 15 residues. With 0 bases removed from V and 3 bases from J, the gap between germline ends came to 9 bases. Germline V gene data show CDR1 as MNHNS and CDR2 as SASEGT. CDR3 sequence reads: CASSEASGANQPQHF. In nucleotides, the CDR3 is TGTGCCAGCAGTGAAGCATCAGGGGCCAATCAGCCCCAGCATTTT.

This clonotype was seen ten or more times. The rearrangement uses TRBV28 and TRBJ2-4, with TRBD2 matching 11 bases. Germline V lookup: CDR1 MDHEN, CDR2 SYDVKM. This CDR3 contains 14 residues. Trimming took 6 bases from V and 6 from J; bases not matched to a gene: 4. CDR3 bases: TGTGCCAGCAGCCGTAGCGGGGGGGCAAACATTCAGTACTTC. Translating it yields CASSRSGGANIQYF.

Concerning this clonotype: Given a much more abundant clone one base away, this may be a read error. The rearrangement links TRBV5-3 to TRBJ2-7; a weak D match, TRBD2 (6 bases). TRBV5-3 is recorded as an ORF, its role being uncertain. CDR3 size: 14 residues. The DNA for the CDR3 is TGTGCCAGACCGCCTGGACTAAACTCCTACGAGCATTACTTC. Residues: CARPPGLNSYEHYF.

By proportion, this clonotype is medium-sized (0.01 to 0.1%). The J gene is TRBJ1-4, the V gene TRBV6-2 or TRBV6-3, with D tentatively TRBD1 (5 bases). The V and J ends lost 4 bases and 7 bases respectively, with 13 bases between them. The germline V gene has CDR1 MNHEY and CDR2 SVGEGT. The CDR3 sequence is 14 residues long. The CDR3 bases are TGTGCCAGCAGTTCCAACGACAGTCTTGAAAAACTGTTTTTT. It encodes CASSSNDSLEKLFF.

Comment on this clonotype: The likely explanation is a read error, given a far larger clone one base away. The J gene is TRBJ2-7, the V gene TRBV6-2 or TRBV6-3; 13 bases match TRBD2. V trimming: 6 bases; J trimming: 0 bases; junction bases outside the gene matches: 2. The length of the CDR3 is 15 residues. In germline, CDR1 is MNHEY, CDR2 SVGEGT. CDR3 residues: CASRGLAGSSYEQYF. CDR3 coding DNA: TGTGCCAGCAGGGGACTAGCGGGGAGCTCCTACGAGCAGTACTTC.

This clonotype has a count of ten or more. A much larger clone sits a single nucleotide away, making a read error possible. V gene TRBV13 combines with J gene TRBJ2-3; D is possibly TRBD1 (5 bases). CDR3 size: 15 residues. Germline CDR1 reads PRHDT; CDR2 reads FYEKMQ (reference sequence). V dropped 1 base and J dropped 7 bases, with 15 bases sitting between them. CDR3 amino acids: CASSLDRVKGNTQYF. Here the CDR3 DNA reads TGTGCCAGCAGCTTAGACCGGGTCAAGGGGAATACGCAGTATTTT.

The J gene is TRBJ1-2, the V gene TRBV6-1, with unresolved D. This CDR3 spans 16 amino acids. CDR1 is MNHNS and CDR2 is SASEGT in the germline V gene. Trimming shortened V by 6 bases and J by 4 bases, and 21 bases separated the two germline ends. The CDR3 is CASRSDSPNPVYGYTF. CDR3 nucleotide sequence: TGTGCCAGCAGGAGTGACTCCCCGAATCCCGTCTATGGCTACACCTTC.

This clonotype qualifies as medium-sized. The chain links TRBV7-9 to TRBJ2-2; D gene unclear. Germline CDR1 is SEHNR and CDR2 is FQNEAQ (reference sequence). The CDR3 runs 14 residues. Deletions cut 6 bases from V and 0 bases from J, with 8 bases between. The CDR3 nucleotides are TGTGCCAGCAGACCGTCCGCGAACACCGGGGAGCTGTTTTTT. Its protein product is CASRPSANTGELFF.

This clonotype came up many times. The chain recombines TRBV12-3 or TRBV12-4 with TRBJ1-1, with 7 bases lining up with TRBD1. The CDR3 extends over 17 amino acids. With V trimmed by 1 base and J by 1 base, 9 bases remained unmatched. The CDR3 reads CASSLERGGDRNTEAFF. For the CDR3, the DNA is TGTGCCAGCAGTTTAGAGAGGGGGGGGGACAGGAACACTGAAGCTTTCTTT.

This clonotype is labeled as medium-sized. The V gene is TRBV27, the J gene TRBJ1-6; possible D gene TRBD1, 5 bases. In germline, CDR1 is MNHEY, CDR2 SMNVEV (reference sequence). V was shortened by 4 bases and J by 7 bases, with 8 bases between the two germline ends. The CDR3 runs 13 residues. CDR3 sequence: CASSSTVNSPLHF. CDR3 DNA sequence: TGTGCCAGCAGTTCGACAGTAAATTCACCCCTCCACTTT.

The J gene is TRBJ1-4, the V gene TRBV7-2, with a weak D call TRBD1 (5 bases). The V and J ends lost 6 bases and 8 bases respectively, with 19 bases between them. The CDR3 has 15 residues. The germline V gene encodes CDR1 SGHTA and CDR2 FQGNSA. Here the CDR3 reads CASSPTGGIGEKLFF. The DNA for the CDR3 is TGTGCCAGCAGTCCAACGGGGGGGATTGGGGAAAAACTGTTTTTT.